Sequencing of this T cell receptor beta chain was carried out in a study of CD8 T cells in ankylosing spondylitis. With molecular barcodes, quantitative 5'-RACE was used to make the TCR beta libraries. TCRdb reanalysed the 5' RACE reads using MiXCR and keeps one entry per CDR3 protein. This sample yields roughly 470,000 distinct CDR3 sequences, of which 20% to 30% are seen a single time; 0.75% to 0.9% belongs to the top ten. This clonotype appeared a few times. Its antigen is undetermined. Study-wide results and limits: In ankylosing spondylitis patients, matched synovial fluid reportedly showed significant enrichment of disease-linked clones. Earlier authors reported some of these motif variants in reactive arthritis synovial fluid and blood. It appeared that ankylosing spondylitis blood was characterized by a TCR beta motif of 8 or 9 highly homologous variants.

The length of the CDR3 is 11 residues. Deletions cut 8 bases from V and 1 base from J, with 5 bases between. The sequence was obtained from a male donor with ankylosing spondylitis. The sequenced sample was blood, either unsorted or a sorted T cell fraction (not recorded which). The chain links TRBV12-3 or TRBV12-4 to TRBJ1-1; no definite D call. The CDR3 DNA is TGTGCCAGCGTTACGAACACTGAAGCTTTCTTT. Translation gives CASVTNTEAFF.